The 9 T cell receptor beta chains below were found in one sample sequenced in a study of vaccination and CD4 T cells after COVID-19. No antigens are known for them. Treatment denoted: roughly nine-day PBMC culture with coronavirus spike peptide pools or control peptides (ViraFEST assay). The Oncomine TCR Beta short-read assay generated sequence data from the DNA of cultured CD4+ T cells. Via MiXCR, TCRdb re-called the PCR reads, giving one row per CDR3 protein. There are 20,000 or so distinct CDR3 sequences in the sample; approximately 40% occur only once, and over 8% lies in the top ten. The input for sequencing was CD4+ T cells from blood, cultured in vitro, taken after SARS-CoV-2 vaccination. The receptor set was obtained from a human donor who had recovered from COVID-19.

The chain has TRBV30 and TRBJ1-2, with D uncertain. Deletions cut 5 bases from V and 4 bases from J, with 17 bases between. Germline V gene lookup returns CDR1 GTSNPN and CDR2 SVGIG (reference sequence). The CDR3 length is 14 residues. For the CDR3, the DNA is TGTGCCTGGGCCCTTGGAAGGGAACCCTATGGCTACACCTTC. This encodes CAWALGREPYGYTF.

This clonotype was observed once. The chain links TRBV5-4 to TRBJ2-7; D is ambiguous. Per germline, CDR1 SGHNT and CDR2 YYREEE (reference sequence). The V end was cut by 1 base, the J end by 1 base, with 6 bases between. This CDR3 contains 13 residues. The DNA of the CDR3 is TGTGCCAGCAGCTTGACCTCATCCTACGAGCAGTACTTC. Protein sequence: CASSLTSSYEQYF.

This chain connects TRBV6-2 or TRBV6-3 to TRBJ2-3; D gene ambiguous. Trimming stripped 0 bases from V and 0 bases from J, with 10 bases between. Germline values: CDR1 MNHEY, CDR2 SVGEGT. The CDR3 runs 16 residues. The CDR3 bases are TGTGCCAGCAGTTACTCCGACTCATCTAGCACAGATACGCAGTATTTT. It encodes CASSYSDSSSTDTQYF.

This rearrangement joins TRBV20-1 to TRBJ1-5, with a tentative D call TRBD1 (5 bases). Germline V gene lookup returns CDR1 DFQATT and CDR2 SNEGSKA (reference sequence). Deletions cut 6 bases from V and 1 base from J, with 10 bases between. CDR3 size: 13 residues. The CDR3 bases are TGCAGTGCCCCGGGACCGAGCAATCAGCCCCAGCATTTT. This encodes CSAPGPSNQPQHF.

By frequency in the sample, this clonotype is medium-sized. The J gene is TRBJ1-2, the V gene TRBV27, with 10 bases that match TRBD1. Germline CDR1 and CDR2: MNHEY and SMNVEV (reference sequence). The CDR3 is 15 residues long. With 3 bases clipped from V and 4 bases from J, the junction kept 5 bases outside the gene matches. The CDR3 loop reads CASSFRQGATYGYTF. The CDR3 nucleotides read TGTGCCAGCAGTTTTCGACAGGGGGCTACCTATGGCTACACCTTC.

The chain employs TRBV11-3 and TRBJ2-7; 11 bases are shared with TRBD2. CDR1 is SGHNT and CDR2 is YENEEA in the germline V gene. The J segment lost 0 bases and the V segment lost 4 bases, leaving 2 bases of the junction unmatched. CDR3 length: 15 residues. The CDR3 coding sequence is TGTGCCAGCAGCTCAGGGACTAGCGGCTCCTACGAGCAGTACTTC. Protein product: CASSSGTSGSYEQYF. The full variable domain, in which reference TRBV11-3 and TRBJ2-7 provide the parts outside the CDR3, is EAGVVQSPRYKIIEKKQPVAFWCNPISGHNTLYWYLQNLGQGPELLIRYENEEAVDDSQLPKDRFSAERLKGVDSTLKIQPAELGDSAVYLCASSSGTSGSYEQYFGPGTRLTVT.

In this sample, this clonotype turned up a few times. J is TRBJ1-6 and V is TRBV7-8, with TRBD1 identical over 10 bases. CDR1 SGHVS and CDR2 FQNEAQ come from the germline V gene. The CDR3 loop spans 15 amino acids. Losses at the gene ends were 4 bases for V and 11 bases for J; bases not matched to a gene: 8. The CDR3 reads CASSYSGTGEAPLHF. CDR3 coding DNA: TGTGCCAGCAGCTACTCGGGGACAGGGGAGGCACCCCTCCACTTT.

This chain uses TRBV5-6 with TRBJ1-2; D is unresolved. V dropped 3 bases and J dropped 4 bases, with 7 bases sitting between them. The CDR3 runs to 12 residues. CDR1 SGHDT and CDR2 YYEEEE come from the germline V gene. The CDR3 sequence is CASSSHLYGYTF. The CDR3 DNA reads as TGTGCCAGCAGCTCGCATCTCTATGGCTACACCTTC. Based on the CDR3 plus reference TRBV5-6 and TRBJ1-2, the full variable domain is DAGVTQSPTHLIKTRGQQVTLRCSPKSGHDTVSWYQQALGQGPQFIFQYYEEEERQRGNFPDRFSGHQFPNYSSELNVNALLLGDSALYLCASSSHLYGYTFGSGTRLTVV.

This rearrangement joins TRBV19 to TRBJ1-1, with 8 bases that match TRBD1. V dropped 4 bases and J dropped 1; count of bases not matched to a gene: 8. CDR3 size: 16 residues. Looked up from germline, CDR1 is LNHDA and CDR2 is SQIVND (reference sequence). The DNA for the CDR3 is TGTGCCAGTAGTACATCTTGGACAGGGAAGAACACTGAAGCTTTCTTT. Translation: CASSTSWTGKNTEAFF.